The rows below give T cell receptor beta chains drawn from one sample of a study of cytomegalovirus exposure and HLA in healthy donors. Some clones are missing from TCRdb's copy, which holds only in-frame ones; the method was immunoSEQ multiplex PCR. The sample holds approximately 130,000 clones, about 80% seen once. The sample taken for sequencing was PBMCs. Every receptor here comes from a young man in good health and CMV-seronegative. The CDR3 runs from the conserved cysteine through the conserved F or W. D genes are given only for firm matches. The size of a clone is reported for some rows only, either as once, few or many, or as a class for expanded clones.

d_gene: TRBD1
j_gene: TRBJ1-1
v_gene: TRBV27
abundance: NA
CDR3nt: TGTGCCAGCAGTTTATCGAAACAGGGGCGAACTGAAGCTTTCTTT
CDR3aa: CASSLSKQGRTEAFF

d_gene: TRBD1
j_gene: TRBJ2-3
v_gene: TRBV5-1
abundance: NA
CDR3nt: TGCGCCAGCAGCGCCGCCTCCGGGACAGGGACAGATACGCAGTATTTT
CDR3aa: CASSAASGTGTDTQYF

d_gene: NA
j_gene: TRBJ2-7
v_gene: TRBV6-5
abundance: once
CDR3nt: TGTGCCAGCAGTCCTGATACCCAGGGAACCTACGAGCAGTACTTC
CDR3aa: CASSPDTQGTYEQYF

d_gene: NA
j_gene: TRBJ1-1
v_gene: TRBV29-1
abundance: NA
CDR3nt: TGCAGCGTCCCTCAATGGTCCGGAGGTAACACTGAAGCTTTCTTT
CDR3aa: CSVPQWSGGNTEAFF

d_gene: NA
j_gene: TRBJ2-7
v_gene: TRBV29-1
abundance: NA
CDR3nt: TGCAGCGTTAGGGACTACGAGCAGTACTTC
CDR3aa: CSVRDYEQYF

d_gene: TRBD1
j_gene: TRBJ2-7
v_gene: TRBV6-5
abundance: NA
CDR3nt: TGTGCCAGCAGTTCCTTCCCCGGGACAGGAGACGAGCAGTACTTC
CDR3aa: CASSSFPGTGDEQYF

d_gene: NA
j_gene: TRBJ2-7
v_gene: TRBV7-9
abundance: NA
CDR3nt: TGTGCCAGCAGCTTGCCTCAAGGTAGCCACGAGCAGTACTTC
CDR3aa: CASSLPQGSHEQYF

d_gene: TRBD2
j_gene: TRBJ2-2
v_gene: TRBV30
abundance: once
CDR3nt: TGTGCCGGAAACTCTCAGCGGGGGGCGAACACCGGGGAGCTGTTTTTT
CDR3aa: CAGNSQRGANTGELFF

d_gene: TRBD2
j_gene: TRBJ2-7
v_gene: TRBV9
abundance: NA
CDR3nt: TGTGCCAGCAGCTTAGGACTAGACCCCTACGAGCAGTACTTC
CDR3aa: CASSLGLDPYEQYF

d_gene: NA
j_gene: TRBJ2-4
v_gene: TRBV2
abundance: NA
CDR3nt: TGTGCCAGCAGTTTCTCGGGGGTAGCCAAAAACATTCAGTACTTC
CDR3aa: CASSFSGVAKNIQYF

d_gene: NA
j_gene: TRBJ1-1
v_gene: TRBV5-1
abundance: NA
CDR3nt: TGCGCCAGCAGCCTGGTGGGTCCGCAGGGCGAAGCTTTCTTT
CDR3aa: CASSLVGPQGEAFF

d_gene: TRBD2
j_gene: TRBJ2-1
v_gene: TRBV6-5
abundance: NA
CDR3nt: TGTGCCAGCACAGGACTAGCGGGGGGTCATGAGCAGTTCTTC
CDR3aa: CASTGLAGGHEQFF

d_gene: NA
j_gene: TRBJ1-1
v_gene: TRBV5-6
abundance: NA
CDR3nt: TGTGCCAGCAGCTTTAATGGGGGGATAGCTGAAGCTTTCTTT
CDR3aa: CASSFNGGIAEAFF

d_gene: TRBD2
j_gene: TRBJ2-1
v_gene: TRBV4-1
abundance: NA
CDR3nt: TGCGCCAGCAGCCCTTATCTACTAGCGGGGGGGCCCAATGAGCAGTTCTTC
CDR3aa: CASSPYLLAGGPNEQFF

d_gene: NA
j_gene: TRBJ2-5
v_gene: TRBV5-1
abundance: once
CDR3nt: TGCGCCAGCAGCTTTACCTTCGGCAGTCGCCCGGGGGAGACCCAGTACTTC
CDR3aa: CASSFTFGSRPGETQYF

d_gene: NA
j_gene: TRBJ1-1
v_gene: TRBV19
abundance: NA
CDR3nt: TGTGCCAGTAGTTTTAGAGGGAACACTGAAGCTTTCTTT
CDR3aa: CASSFRGNTEAFF

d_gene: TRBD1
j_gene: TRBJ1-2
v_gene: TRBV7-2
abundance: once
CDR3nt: TGTGCCAGCAGCGCTTCAGGGGGATCCTATGGCTACACCTTC
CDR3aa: CASSASGGSYGYTF

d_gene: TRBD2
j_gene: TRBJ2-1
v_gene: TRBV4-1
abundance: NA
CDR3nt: TGCGCCAGCAGCCAAGGGCTAGCGGGGGGGAACTACAATGAGCAGTTCTTC
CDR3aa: CASSQGLAGGNYNEQFF

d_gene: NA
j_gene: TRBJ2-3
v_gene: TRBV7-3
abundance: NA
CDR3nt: TGTGCCAGCAGCCCTTCCTCCGGGACACATACGCAGTATTTT
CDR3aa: CASSPSSGTHTQYF

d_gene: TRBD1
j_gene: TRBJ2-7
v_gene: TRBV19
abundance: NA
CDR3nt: TGTGCCAGTAGTATCGGACAGGGGGCCTACGAGCAGTACTTC
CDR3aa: CASSIGQGAYEQYF

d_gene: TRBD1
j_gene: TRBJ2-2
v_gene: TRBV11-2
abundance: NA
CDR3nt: TGTGCCAGCAGCACTTACAGGGGTAACACCGGGGAGCTGTTTTTT
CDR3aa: CASSTYRGNTGELFF

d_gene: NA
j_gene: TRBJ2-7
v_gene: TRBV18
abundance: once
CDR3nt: TGTGCCAGCTCACCAACGGACAGCTACGAGCAGTACTTC
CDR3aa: CASSPTDSYEQYF

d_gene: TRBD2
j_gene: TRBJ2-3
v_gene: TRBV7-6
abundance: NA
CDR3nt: TGTGCCAGCAGCTTAGGACTAGCGGGGGGAGATACGCAGTATTTT
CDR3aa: CASSLGLAGGDTQYF

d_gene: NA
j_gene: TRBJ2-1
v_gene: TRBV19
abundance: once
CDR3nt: TGTGCCAGTAGTTTCAGGGGCCCCCCCTACAATGAGCAGTTCTTC
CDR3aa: CASSFRGPPYNEQFF

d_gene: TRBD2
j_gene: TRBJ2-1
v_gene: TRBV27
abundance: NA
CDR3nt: TGTGCCAGCAGTTCCAACCCCGTAGCGGGGATTAACAATGAGCAGTTCTTC
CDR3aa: CASSSNPVAGINNEQFF

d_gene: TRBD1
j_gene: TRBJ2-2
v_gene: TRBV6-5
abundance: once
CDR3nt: TGTGCCAGCAGTTACTTCGGGACAGCTAACACCGGGGAGCTGTTTTTT
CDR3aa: CASSYFGTANTGELFF

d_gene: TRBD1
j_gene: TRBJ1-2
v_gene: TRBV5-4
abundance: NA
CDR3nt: TGTGCCAGCAGACCCCGGGACAGGGACGGAGGCTACACCTTC
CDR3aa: CASRPRDRDGGYTF

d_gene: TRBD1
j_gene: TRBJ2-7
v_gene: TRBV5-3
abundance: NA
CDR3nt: TGTGCCAGAGGATACGGGACAGCCTGGGGGGAGCAGTACTTC
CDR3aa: CARGYGTAWGEQYF

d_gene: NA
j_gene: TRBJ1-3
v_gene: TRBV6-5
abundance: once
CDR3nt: TGTGCCAGCAGGCCCGCCGGGAACTCTGGAAACACCATATATTTT
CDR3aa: CASRPAGNSGNTIYF

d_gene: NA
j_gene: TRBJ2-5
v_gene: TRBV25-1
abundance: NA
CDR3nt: TGTGCCAGCTCAGGGGAGACCCAGTACTTC
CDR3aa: CASSGETQYF

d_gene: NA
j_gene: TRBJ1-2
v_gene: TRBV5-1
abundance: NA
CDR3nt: TGCGCCAGCAGCTTACCCCTGGACCCGCTTGGGGAGGCCTACACCTTC
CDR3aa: CASSLPLDPLGEAYTF

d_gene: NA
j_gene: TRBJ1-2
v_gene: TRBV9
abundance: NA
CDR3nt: TGTGCCAGCAGCCCGACAAGCTATGGCTACACCTTC
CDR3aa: CASSPTSYGYTF

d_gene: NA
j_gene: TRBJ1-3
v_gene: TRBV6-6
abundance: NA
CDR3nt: TGTGCCAGTACAGGGACTGGAAACACCATATATTTT
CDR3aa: CASTGTGNTIYF

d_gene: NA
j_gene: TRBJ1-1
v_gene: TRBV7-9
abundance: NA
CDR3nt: TGTTCCAGCAGCTTAGCGGGGGGGTCGCTTCCCGAAGCTTTCTTT
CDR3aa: CSSSLAGGSLPEAFF

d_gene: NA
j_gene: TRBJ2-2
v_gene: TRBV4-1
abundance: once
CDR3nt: TGCGCCAGCAGCCAACCGGGACTTTACACCGGGGAGCTGTTTTTT
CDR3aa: CASSQPGLYTGELFF

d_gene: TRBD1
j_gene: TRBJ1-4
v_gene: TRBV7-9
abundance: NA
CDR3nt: TGTGCCAGCAACAGACAGGGTTGGGGAGAAAAACTGTTTTTT
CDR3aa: CASNRQGWGEKLFF

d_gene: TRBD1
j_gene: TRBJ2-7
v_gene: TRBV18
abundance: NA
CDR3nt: TGTGCCAGCTCAGGGACCGGGACAGGGGGCTACGAGCAGTACTTC
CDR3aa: CASSGTGTGGYEQYF

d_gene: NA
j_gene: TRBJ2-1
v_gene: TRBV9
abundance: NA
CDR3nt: TGTGCCAGCAGCTTCCGGACTACTCTGAGCTCCTACAATGAGCAGTTCTTC
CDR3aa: CASSFRTTLSSYNEQFF

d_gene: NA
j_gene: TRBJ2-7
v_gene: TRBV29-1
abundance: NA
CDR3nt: TGCAGCGTTCTGGCAGGGTTAGGCGAGCAGTACTTC
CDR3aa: CSVLAGLGEQYF

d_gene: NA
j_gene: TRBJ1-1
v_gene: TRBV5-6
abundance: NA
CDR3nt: TGTGCCAGCAGTCCTTACGACACCTTGAACACTGAAGCTTTCTTT
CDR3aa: CASSPYDTLNTEAFF

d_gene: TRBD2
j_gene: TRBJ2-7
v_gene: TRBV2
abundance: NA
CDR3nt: TGTGCCAGCAGAGAGGGAGGGTACGAGCAGTACTTC
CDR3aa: CASREGGYEQYF

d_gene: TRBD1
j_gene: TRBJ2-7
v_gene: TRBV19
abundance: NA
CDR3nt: TGTGCCAGTAGTTCCCAGGGGGCGAAATCCTACGAGCAGTACTTC
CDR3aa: CASSSQGAKSYEQYF

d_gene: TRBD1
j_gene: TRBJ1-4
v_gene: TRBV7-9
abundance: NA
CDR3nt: TGTGCCAGCAGCAAGACAGGGGAAACAACTAATGAAAAACTGTTTTTT
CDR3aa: CASSKTGETTNEKLFF

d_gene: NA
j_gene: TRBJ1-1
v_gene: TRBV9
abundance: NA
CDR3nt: TGTGCCAGCAGCGTAGGGTGGGGGGGTGGGACTGAAGCTTTCTTT
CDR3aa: CASSVGWGGGTEAFF

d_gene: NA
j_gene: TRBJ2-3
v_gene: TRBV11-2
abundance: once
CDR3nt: TGTGCCAGCAGCCCAAATGGCGATACGCAGTATTTT
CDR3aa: CASSPNGDTQYF

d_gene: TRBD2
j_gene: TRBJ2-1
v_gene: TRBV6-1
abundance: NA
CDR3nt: TGTGCCAGCGTTCCAGCGGGACCCTACAATGAGCAGTTCTTC
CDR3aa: CASVPAGPYNEQFF

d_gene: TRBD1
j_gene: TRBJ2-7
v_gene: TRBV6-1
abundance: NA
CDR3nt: TGTGCCAGCAGCCCCGGGACAGGGAGGAACGAGCAGTACTTC
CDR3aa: CASSPGTGRNEQYF

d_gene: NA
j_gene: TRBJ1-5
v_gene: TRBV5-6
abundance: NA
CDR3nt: TGTGCCAGCAGCAGGGGGAACAGCGGGAAGCCCCAGCATTTT
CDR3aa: CASSRGNSGKPQHF

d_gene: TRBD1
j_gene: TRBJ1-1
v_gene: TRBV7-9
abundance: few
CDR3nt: TGTGCCAGCAGCCCCCCGGACAGGTTTGGGGGAGAAGCTTTCTTT
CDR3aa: CASSPPDRFGGEAFF

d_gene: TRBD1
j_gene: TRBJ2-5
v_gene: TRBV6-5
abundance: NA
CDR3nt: TGTGCCATCGGGGGAGACAGGGGGACCCAGTACTTC
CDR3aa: CAIGGDRGTQYF